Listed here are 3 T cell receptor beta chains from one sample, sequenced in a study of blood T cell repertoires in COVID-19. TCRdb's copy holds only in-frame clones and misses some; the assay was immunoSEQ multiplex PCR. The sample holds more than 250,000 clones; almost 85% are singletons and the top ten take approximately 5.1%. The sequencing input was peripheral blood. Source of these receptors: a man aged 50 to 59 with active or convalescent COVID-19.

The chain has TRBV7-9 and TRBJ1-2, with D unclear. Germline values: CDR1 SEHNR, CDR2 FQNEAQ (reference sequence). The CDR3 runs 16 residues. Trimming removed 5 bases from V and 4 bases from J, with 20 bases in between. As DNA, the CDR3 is TGTGCCAGCAGCCCGGGCAGGCTGGAGGCCAGCTATGGCTACACCTTC. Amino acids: CASSPGRLEASYGYTF.

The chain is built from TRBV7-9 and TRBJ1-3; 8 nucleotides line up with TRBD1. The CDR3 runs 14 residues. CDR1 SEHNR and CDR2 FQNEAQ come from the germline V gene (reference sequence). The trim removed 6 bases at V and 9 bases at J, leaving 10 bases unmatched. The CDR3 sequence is CASRTGQGPGTIYF. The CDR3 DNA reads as TGTGCCAGCAGAACCGGACAGGGCCCAGGCACCATATATTTT.

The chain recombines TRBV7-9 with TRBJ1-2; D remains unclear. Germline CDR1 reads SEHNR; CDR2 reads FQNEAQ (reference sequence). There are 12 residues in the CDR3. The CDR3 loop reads CVTDKSNYGYTF. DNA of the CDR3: TGTGTAACCGACAAATCTAACTATGGCTACACCTTC.